The 24 T cell receptor beta chains in this list originate from one sample, sequenced in a study of T cell repertoires in ileal Crohn's disease. The method was immunoSEQ multiplex PCR; TCRdb's version includes in-frame clones alone and lacks a portion of them. The sample holds more than 10,000 clones; over 75% are singletons and the top ten take around 4.1%. Regarding time point: neoterminal ileum biopsy at postoperative endoscopy, about 6 months after surgery. The sample taken for sequencing was ileal tissue. These receptors all stem from an adult with Crohn's disease.

The chain recombines TRBV14 with TRBJ2-7, with a weak D call TRBD1 (5 bases). The germline V gene encodes CDR1 SGHDN and CDR2 FVKESK. The V end was cut by 0 bases, the J end by 7 bases, with 10 bases between. CDR3 length: 13 residues. The CDR3 DNA sequence: TGTGCCAGCAGCCAAGAAGGGGTCGGGGAGCAGTACTTC. This gives the protein CASSQEGVGEQYF.

The V and J genes are TRBV6-6 and TRBJ2-7; 9 bases line up with TRBD2. Germline V gene lookup returns CDR1 MNHNY and CDR2 SVGAGI (reference sequence). The CDR3 sequence is 16 residues long. V lost 0 bases and J lost 4; bases outside the gene matches: 7. As DNA, the CDR3 is TGTGCCAGCAGTTACTCCGTAGCGGGAGTTAGGTACGAGCAGTACTTC. It codes for CASSYSVAGVRYEQYF.

The CDR3 loop is CASSEGSGGADTQYF. The CDR3 nucleotides read TGTGCCAGCAGTGAAGGTAGCGGGGGGGCAGATACGCAGTATTTT. The chain carries TRBV6-4 and TRBJ2-3, with 11 bases that match TRBD2. After removal of 3 bases from V and 4 bases from J, the junction contained 3 bases not matched to a gene. CDR1 is MRHNA, CDR2 SNTAGT, per germline. The length of the CDR3 is 15 residues.

This chain's CDR3 is CASSPLSGGAPNEQYF. As DNA, the CDR3 is TGTGCCAGCAGCCCTCTTAGCGGGGGGGCTCCAAACGAGCAGTACTTC. This chain joins TRBV9 and TRBJ2-7; 11 nucleotides align to TRBD2. This CDR3 has 16 amino acids. Per the germline V gene, CDR1 is SGDLS and CDR2 is YYNGEE. The J segment lost 5 bases and the V segment lost 4 bases, leaving 11 bases of the junction unmatched.

J is TRBJ1-1 and V is TRBV7-9; unclear D gene. V dropped 5 bases and J dropped 5 bases, with 24 bases sitting between them. CDR3 length: 17 amino acids. Germline V CDR1 and CDR2: SEHNR, FQNEAQ (reference sequence). The CDR3 loop is CASSPGAGPLGGTEAFF. Here the CDR3 DNA reads TGTGCCAGCAGCCCTGGCGCGGGCCCCCTCGGAGGAACTGAAGCTTTCTTT.

V gene TRBV6-5 combines with J gene TRBJ2-7; 7 nucleotides align to TRBD2. V trimming: 1 base; J trimming: 3 bases; junction bases outside the gene matches: 6. CDR1 and CDR2 from the germline V gene are MNHEY and SVGAGI. This CDR3 is built from 15 residues. The CDR3 sequence is CASSYLGGPYYEQYF. CDR3 coding DNA: TGTGCCAGCAGTTACTTGGGAGGGCCCTACTACGAGCAGTACTTC.

This clone appeared a single time. The V and J genes are TRBV18 and TRBJ1-6; 10 nucleotides match TRBD1. The CDR3 length is 19 residues. The ends lost 1 base at V and 4 bases at J; junction bases unmatched: 10. Germline loops: CDR1 KGHSH, CDR2 LQKENI. The CDR3 DNA follows: TGTGCCAGCTCACCACTTAAGACAGGGGGCAGGGGGTATAATTCACCCCTCCACTTT. As protein: CASSPLKTGGRGYNSPLHF.

The chain joins TRBV10-3 to TRBJ2-7; perhaps TRBD1 as D (5 bases). V was trimmed by 2 bases and J by 7 bases, leaving 21 bases between them. The CDR3 runs 16 residues. The V gene's germline CDR1 is ENHRY and CDR2 SYGVKD. The CDR3 here is CAISEPQGRATGEQYF. The CDR3 DNA sequence: TGTGCCATCAGTGAGCCCCAAGGCAGGGCCACTGGGGAGCAGTACTTC.

V usage is TRBV27 and J usage is TRBJ1-2; D is unclear. The CDR3 contains 12 residues. The V gene lost 6 bases and the J gene lost 1 base, with 6 bases spanning the gap. The V gene's germline CDR1 is MNHEY and CDR2 SMNVEV (reference sequence). This chain's CDR3 is CASRTNNYGYTF. The CDR3 nucleotides are TGTGCCAGCAGGACAAATAACTATGGCTACACCTTC.

This clone rates as medium-sized. The chain employs TRBV7-6 and TRBJ2-5; possibly TRBD1 for D (6 bases). With 4 bases removed from V and 3 bases from J, the gap between germline ends came to 18 bases. This CDR3 spans 16 amino acids. Germline values: CDR1 SGHVS, CDR2 FNYEAQ. The CDR3 is CASSSQGNLDKETQYF. CDR3 nucleotide sequence: TGTGCCAGCAGCTCACAGGGAAACCTAGACAAAGAGACCCAGTACTTC.

This clone came up a few times. The chain links TRBV18 to TRBJ2-5; 8 nucleotides agree with TRBD1. This CDR3 has 14 amino acids. The V gene end was trimmed by 3 bases and the J gene end by 1 base; junction bases not matched to a gene: 1. Germline V gene lookup returns CDR1 KGHSH and CDR2 LQKENI. In DNA, the CDR3 is TGTGCCAGCTCACCTGGACAGGGCCAAGAGACCCAGTACTTC. This encodes CASSPGQGQETQYF.

This clone occurred once. The genes are TRBV7-8 and TRBJ2-2; 8 nucleotides align to TRBD1. The CDR3 is 14 amino acids. The trim removed 8 bases at V and 6 bases at J, leaving 8 bases unmatched. Germline V CDR1 and CDR2: SGHVS, FQNEAQ. In nucleotides, the CDR3 is TGTGCCAGCTTCCAGGGGGCACACCCCGGGGAGCTGTTTTTT. Translating gives CASFQGAHPGELFF.

This chain links TRBV4-2 with TRBJ1-2; D uncertain. The CDR3 length is 14 residues. The germline CDR1 and CDR2 sequences are LGHNA and YNFKEQ. V shed 0 bases and J shed 6 bases, with 11 bases lying between them. CDR3: CASSQETKRDGYTF. CDR3 nucleotides: TGTGCCAGCAGCCAAGAGACAAAGCGGGATGGCTACACCTTC.

The chain carries TRBV15 and TRBJ2-5; 9 positions agree with TRBD1. Trimming cost V 5 bases and J 5 bases; bases outside gene matches: 12. This CDR3 has 16 amino acids. The germline V gene encodes CDR1 LNHNV and CDR2 YYDKDF (reference sequence). DNA for the CDR3: TGTGCCACCAGCGCAGCTCTGGGACAGGGCAGCGAGACCCAGTACTTC. Its protein is CATSAALGQGSETQYF.

This clone came up once. V usage is TRBV5-1 and J usage is TRBJ2-1; D unclear. The CDR3 has 11 amino acids. In germline, CDR1 is SGHRS, CDR2 YFSETQ. V lost 8 bases, J lost 9 bases, and 12 bases lay in between. DNA for the CDR3: TGCGCCAGTAAGGAGTGGGTTGAGCAGTTCTTC. Protein sequence: CASKEWVEQFF.

The rearrangement uses TRBV6-6 and TRBJ1-1; D is unresolved. This CDR3 has 10 amino acids. In germline, CDR1 is MNHNY, CDR2 SVGAGI (reference sequence). The V and J ends lost 6 bases and 4 bases respectively, with 3 bases between them. The DNA for the CDR3 is TGTGCCAGCAGCCTCACTGAAGCTTTCTTT. Amino acid sequence: CASSLTEAFF.

V is TRBV5-6 and J is TRBJ1-5; D gene unclear. The CDR3 has 14 amino acids. V shed 0 bases and J shed 3 bases, with 7 bases lying between them. Germline loops: CDR1 SGHDT, CDR2 YYEEEE. The CDR3 is CASSLAQINQPQHF. The CDR3, as DNA: TGTGCCAGCAGCTTGGCACAGATCAATCAGCCCCAGCATTTT.

In this sample, this clone is medium-sized. V and J are TRBV30 and TRBJ1-2; D remains unclear. CDR1 is GTSNPN, CDR2 SVGIG, per germline (reference sequence). The CDR3 is 12 amino acids. Between the trimmed V and J ends, which lost 2 bases and 7 bases, there was a span of 11 bases. CDR3 loop: CAWSSSPGGYTF. CDR3 DNA: TGTGCCTGGAGTTCCTCTCCAGGTGGCTACACCTTC.

The gene calls are TRBV6-4 and TRBJ2-3; 9 bases align to TRBD2. Germline loops: CDR1 MRHNA, CDR2 SNTAGT. The ends lost 3 bases at V and 1 base at J; junction bases unmatched: 2. This CDR3 spans 15 amino acids. The CDR3 DNA reads TGTGCCAGCAGTGAGTCTAGCGGGGGCACAGATACGCAGTATTTT. It is translated as CASSESSGGTDTQYF.

V is TRBV29-1 and J is TRBJ2-1; TRBD2 matches at 7 bases. Germline V lookup: CDR1 SQVTM, CDR2 ANQGSEA. The CDR3 totals 16 residues. Germline trimming cut 4 bases from V and 4 bases from J; bases unmatched to any gene: 13. The CDR3 bases are TGCAGCGTTGTAGAGCGGGAACACCTACATTACAATGAGCAGTTCTTC. Protein sequence: CSVVEREHLHYNEQFF.

The chain employs TRBV7-8 and TRBJ1-5; D possibly corresponds to TRBD1 (5 bases). Germline CDR1 reads SGHVS; CDR2 reads FQNEAQ. The CDR3 is 14 residues long. V was cut by 3 bases and J by 4 bases, with 10 bases left in between. The CDR3 spells CASSFNRPNQPQHF. CDR3 in DNA: TGTGCCAGCAGCTTTAACAGGCCTAATCAGCCCCAGCATTTT.

For the CDR3, the DNA is TGTGCCAGCAGTCACTCATACTTGAACACTGAAGCTTTCTTT. Translation gives CASSHSYLNTEAFF. This chain connects TRBV14 to TRBJ1-1; D not certain. The CDR3 consists of 14 residues. The germline V gene has CDR1 SGHDN and CDR2 FVKESK. Trimming removed 6 bases at V and 0 bases at J, with 11 bases between.

The V and J genes are TRBV6-4 and TRBJ1-5; D may be TRBD1 (5 bases). V shed 3 bases and J shed 4 bases, with 7 bases lying between them. In germline, CDR1 is MRHNA, CDR2 SNTAGT. The CDR3 is 13 amino acids. For the CDR3, the DNA is TGTGCCAGCAGTGAGGGGCCGAATCAGCCCCAGCATTTT. Translating gives CASSEGPNQPQHF.

This CDR3 is CASTQTRQGAYNEQFF. Here the CDR3 DNA reads TGCGCCAGCACTCAAACTCGACAGGGGGCCTACAATGAGCAGTTCTTC. The chain couples TRBV4-1 to TRBJ2-1, with 9 bases identical to TRBD1. Germline V gene sequence: CDR1 MGHRA, CDR2 YSYEKL. Losses at the gene ends were 7 bases for V and 2 bases for J; bases not matched to a gene: 9. The CDR3 has 16 residues.